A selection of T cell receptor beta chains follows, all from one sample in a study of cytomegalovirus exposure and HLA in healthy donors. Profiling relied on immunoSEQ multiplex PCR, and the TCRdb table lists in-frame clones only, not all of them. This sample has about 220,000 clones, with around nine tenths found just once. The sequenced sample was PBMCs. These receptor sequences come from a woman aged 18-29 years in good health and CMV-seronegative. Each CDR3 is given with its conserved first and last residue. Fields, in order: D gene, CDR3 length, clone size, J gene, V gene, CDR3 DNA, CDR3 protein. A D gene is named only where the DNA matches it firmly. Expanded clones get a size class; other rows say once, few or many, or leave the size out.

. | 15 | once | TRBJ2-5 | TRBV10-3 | TGTGCCATCAGTGAGTCCGGGGGAGCCCAAGAGACCCAGTACTTC | CAISESGGAQETQYF
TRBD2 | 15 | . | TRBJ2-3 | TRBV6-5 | TGTGCCAGCAGGGAGGCTAGCGGGTACACAGATACGCAGTATTTT | CASREASGYTDTQYF
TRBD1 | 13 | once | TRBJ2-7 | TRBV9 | TGTGCCAGCAGGGGACAGAGCTCCTACGAGCAGTACTTC | CASRGQSSYEQYF
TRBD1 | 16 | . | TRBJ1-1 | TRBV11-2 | TGTGCCAGCAGCCTAGGGACAGGCCCCATGAACACTGAAGCTTTCTTT | CASSLGTGPMNTEAFF
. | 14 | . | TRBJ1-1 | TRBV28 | TGTGCCAGCAGTTTAGGAGGGCGAGGCACTGAAGCTTTCTTT | CASSLGGRGTEAFF
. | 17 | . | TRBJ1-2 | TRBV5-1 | TGCGCCAGCAGCTTGTGGTTCCGGACCCCCCGGGGCTATGGCTACACCTTC | CASSLWFRTPRGYGYTF
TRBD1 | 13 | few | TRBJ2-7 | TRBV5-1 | TGCGCCAGCAGCCCCGGGACAGCCTACGAGCAGTACTTC | CASSPGTAYEQYF
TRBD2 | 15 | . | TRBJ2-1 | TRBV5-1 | TGCGCCAGCAGCTCTAGCGGGAGGGGATACAATGAGCAGTTCTTC | CASSSSGRGYNEQFF
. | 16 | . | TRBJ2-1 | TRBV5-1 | TGCGCCAGCAGCTTGGCCACCCTGAGCTCCTACAATGAGCAGTTCTTC | CASSLATLSSYNEQFF
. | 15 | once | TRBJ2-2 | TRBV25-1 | TGTGCCAGCACCGCTCTACGGGGGAACACCGGGGAGCTGTTTTTT | CASTALRGNTGELFF
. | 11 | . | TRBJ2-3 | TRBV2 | TGTGCCCCCCTTATTACAGATACGCAGTATTTT | CAPLITDTQYF
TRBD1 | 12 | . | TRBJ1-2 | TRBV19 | TGTGCCAGTAATCGACAGGGGGATGGCTACACCTTC | CASNRQGDGYTF
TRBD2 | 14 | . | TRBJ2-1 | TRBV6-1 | TGTGCCAGCAGCACCGGACTAGCGGAAAGGGGGCAGTTCTTC | CASSTGLAERGQFF
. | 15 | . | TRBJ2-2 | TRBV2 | TGTGCCAGCAGCGTCCCAGCGGCGAACACCGGGGAGCTGTTTTTT | CASSVPAANTGELFF
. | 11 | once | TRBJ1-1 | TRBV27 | TGTGCCAGCAGTTTCGGTTTTGAAGCTTTCTTT | CASSFGFEAFF
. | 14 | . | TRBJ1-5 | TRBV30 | TGTGCCTGGAGGGGAACAGGTAGCAATCAGCCCCAGCATTTT | CAWRGTGSNQPQHF
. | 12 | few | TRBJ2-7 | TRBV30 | TGTGCCTGGAGTGCCCCCCCAGTCGAGCAGTACTTC | CAWSAPPVEQYF
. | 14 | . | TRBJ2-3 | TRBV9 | TGTGCCAGCAGCGTAGCCAGGGTACGTGATACGCAGTATTTT | CASSVARVRDTQYF
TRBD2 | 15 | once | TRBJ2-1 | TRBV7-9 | TGTGCCAGCAGCTTAATTAGCGGGGGGCACAATGAGCAGTTCTTC | CASSLISGGHNEQFF
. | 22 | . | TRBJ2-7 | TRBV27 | TGTGCCAGCAGTTTACTGGACAGGGGCCTAGATAGCGGGAGTCGGCCCTCCTACGAGCAGTACTTC | CASSLLDRGLDSGSRPSYEQYF
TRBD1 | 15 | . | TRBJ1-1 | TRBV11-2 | TGTGCCAGCAGCTCCACACAGGGGAAGGTGACTGAAGCTTTCTTT | CASSSTQGKVTEAFF
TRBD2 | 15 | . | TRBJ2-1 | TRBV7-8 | TGTGCCAGCAGCCTTTTGGCGGGAGGGCGCAATGAGCAGTTCTTC | CASSLLAGGRNEQFF
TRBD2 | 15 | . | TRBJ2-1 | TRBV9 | TGTGCCAGCAGCGCTGGAGCGGGGCGCAGCAATGAGCAGTTCTTC | CASSAGAGRSNEQFF
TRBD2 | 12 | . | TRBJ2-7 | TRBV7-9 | TGTGCCAGCGGGCGGGCGGGAGACGAGCAGTACTTC | CASGRAGDEQYF
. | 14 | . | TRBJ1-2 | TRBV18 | TGTGCCAGCTCACCCGCGCACCTCAACTATGGCTACACCTTC | CASSPAHLNYGYTF